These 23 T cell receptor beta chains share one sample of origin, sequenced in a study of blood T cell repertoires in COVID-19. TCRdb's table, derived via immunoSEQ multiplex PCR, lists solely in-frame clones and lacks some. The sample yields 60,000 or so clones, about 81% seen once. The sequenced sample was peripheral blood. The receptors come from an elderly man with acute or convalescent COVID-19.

In nucleotides, the CDR3 is TGCGCCAGCAGCGTAGCGGGACAGGGGGCCGGTGCAGATACGCAGTATTTT. Translated, it gives CASSVAGQGAGADTQYF. This sequence joins TRBV4-1 and TRBJ2-3, with 12 bases that match TRBD1. The CDR3 consists of 17 residues. Germline-derived CDR1 and CDR2 are MGHRA and YSYEKL. J was trimmed by 4 bases and V by 5 bases; bases with no gene match: 10.

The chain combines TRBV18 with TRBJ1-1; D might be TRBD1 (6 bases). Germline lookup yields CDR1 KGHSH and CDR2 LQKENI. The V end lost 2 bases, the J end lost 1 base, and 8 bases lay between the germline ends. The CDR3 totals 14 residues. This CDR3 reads CASSPRTENTEAFF. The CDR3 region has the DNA TGTGCCAGCTCACCAAGGACAGAGAACACTGAAGCTTTCTTT.

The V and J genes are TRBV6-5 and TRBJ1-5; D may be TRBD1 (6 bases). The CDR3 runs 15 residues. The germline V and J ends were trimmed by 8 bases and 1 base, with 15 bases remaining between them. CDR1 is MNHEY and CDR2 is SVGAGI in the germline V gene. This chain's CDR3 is CASRGGWRSNQPQHF. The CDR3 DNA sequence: TGTGCCAGCCGAGGGGGATGGCGGAGCAATCAGCCCCAGCATTTT.

CDR3 in amino acids: CASSQGSGSGYTF. DNA for the CDR3: TGTGCCAGCAGCCAGGGCTCTGGGTCAGGCTACACCTTC. The rearrangement uses TRBV7-3 and TRBJ1-2; perhaps TRBD1 as D (5 bases). Germline lookup yields CDR1 SGHTA and CDR2 FQGTGA. V lost 5 bases and J 8 bases, leaving 15 bases between the germline ends. The CDR3 is 13 amino acids.

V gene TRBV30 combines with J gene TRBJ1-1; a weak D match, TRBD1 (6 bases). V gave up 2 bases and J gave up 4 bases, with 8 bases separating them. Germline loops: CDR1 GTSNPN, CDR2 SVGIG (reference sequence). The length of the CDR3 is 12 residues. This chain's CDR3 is CAWSTGPTEAFF. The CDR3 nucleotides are TGTGCCTGGAGTACAGGGCCCACTGAAGCTTTCTTT.

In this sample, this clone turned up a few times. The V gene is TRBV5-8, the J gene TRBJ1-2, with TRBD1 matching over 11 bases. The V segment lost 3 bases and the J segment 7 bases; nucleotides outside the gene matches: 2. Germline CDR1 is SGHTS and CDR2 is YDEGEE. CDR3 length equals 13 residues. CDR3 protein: CASSSDRGLGYTF. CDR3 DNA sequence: TGTGCCAGCAGCTCGGACAGGGGGCTTGGCTACACCTTC.

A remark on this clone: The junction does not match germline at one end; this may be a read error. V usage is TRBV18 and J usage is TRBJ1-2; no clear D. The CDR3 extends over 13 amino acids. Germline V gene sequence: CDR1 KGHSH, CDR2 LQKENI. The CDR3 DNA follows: TGTGCCAGCTCACGCGATCCAAGCGGACTAACTTTCTTC. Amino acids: CASSRDPSGLTFF.

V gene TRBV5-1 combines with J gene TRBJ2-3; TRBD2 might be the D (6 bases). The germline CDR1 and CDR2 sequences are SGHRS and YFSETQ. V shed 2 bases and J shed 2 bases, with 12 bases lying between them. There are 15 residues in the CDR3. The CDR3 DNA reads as TGCGCCAGCAGCTTAAGCGGGTGGCCCACAGATACGCAGTATTTT. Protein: CASSLSGWPTDTQYF.

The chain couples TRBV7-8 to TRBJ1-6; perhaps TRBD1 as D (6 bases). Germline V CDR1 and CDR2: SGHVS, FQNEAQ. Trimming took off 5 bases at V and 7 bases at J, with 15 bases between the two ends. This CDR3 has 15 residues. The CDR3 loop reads CASSRSGGWNSPLHF. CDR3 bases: TGTGCCAGCAGCCGGAGCGGGGGCTGGAATTCACCCCTCCACTTT.

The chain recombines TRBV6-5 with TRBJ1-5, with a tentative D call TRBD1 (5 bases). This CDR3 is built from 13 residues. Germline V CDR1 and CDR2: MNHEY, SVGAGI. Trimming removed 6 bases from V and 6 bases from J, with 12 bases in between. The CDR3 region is CASRVLTGQPQHF. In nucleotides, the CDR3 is TGTGCCAGCAGGGTCCTAACAGGTCAGCCCCAGCATTTT.

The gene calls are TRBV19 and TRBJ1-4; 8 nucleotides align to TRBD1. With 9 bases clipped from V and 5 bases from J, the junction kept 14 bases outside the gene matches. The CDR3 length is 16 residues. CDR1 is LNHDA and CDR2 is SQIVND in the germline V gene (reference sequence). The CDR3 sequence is CASRRGQGRLNEKLFF. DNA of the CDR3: TGTGCCAGCCGCCGCGGACAGGGACGCCTGAATGAAAAACTGTTTTTT.

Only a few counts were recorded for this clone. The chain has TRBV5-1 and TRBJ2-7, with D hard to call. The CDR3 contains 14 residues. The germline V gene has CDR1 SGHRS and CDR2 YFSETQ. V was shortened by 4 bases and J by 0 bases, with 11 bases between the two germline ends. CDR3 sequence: CASSPRFSSYEQYF. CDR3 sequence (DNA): TGCGCCAGCAGCCCTCGATTCAGCTCCTACGAGCAGTACTTC.

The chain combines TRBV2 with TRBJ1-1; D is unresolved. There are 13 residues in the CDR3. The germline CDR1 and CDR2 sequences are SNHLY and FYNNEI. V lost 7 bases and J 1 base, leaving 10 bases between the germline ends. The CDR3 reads CASKEIQNTEAFF. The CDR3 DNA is TGTGCCAGCAAAGAGATCCAGAACACTGAAGCTTTCTTT.

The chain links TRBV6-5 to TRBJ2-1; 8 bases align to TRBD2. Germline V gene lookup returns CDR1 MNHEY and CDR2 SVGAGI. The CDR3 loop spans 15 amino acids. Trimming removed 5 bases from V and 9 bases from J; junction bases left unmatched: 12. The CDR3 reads CASSLGRGVNGEQFF. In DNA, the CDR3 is TGTGCCAGCAGTCTGGGGCGGGGGGTGAACGGTGAGCAGTTCTTC.

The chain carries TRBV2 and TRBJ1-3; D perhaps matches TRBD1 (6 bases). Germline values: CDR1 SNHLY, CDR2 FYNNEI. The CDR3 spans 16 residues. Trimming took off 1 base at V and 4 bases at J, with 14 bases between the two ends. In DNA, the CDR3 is TGTGCCAGCAGTGAAGAGGGGGGGCTAAAAGGAAACACCATATATTTT. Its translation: CASSEEGGLKGNTIYF.

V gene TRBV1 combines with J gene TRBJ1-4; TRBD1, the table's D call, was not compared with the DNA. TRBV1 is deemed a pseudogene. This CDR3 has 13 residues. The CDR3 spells CTSSVVASGKLFF. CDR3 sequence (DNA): TGCACCAGCAGTGTAGTAGCCTCAGGGAAACTGTTTTTT.

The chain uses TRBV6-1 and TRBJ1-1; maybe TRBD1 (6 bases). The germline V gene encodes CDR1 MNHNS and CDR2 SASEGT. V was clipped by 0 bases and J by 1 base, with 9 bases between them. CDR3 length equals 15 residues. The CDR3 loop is CASSEAQTGNTEAFF. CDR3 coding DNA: TGTGCCAGCAGTGAAGCTCAGACAGGGAACACTGAAGCTTTCTTT.

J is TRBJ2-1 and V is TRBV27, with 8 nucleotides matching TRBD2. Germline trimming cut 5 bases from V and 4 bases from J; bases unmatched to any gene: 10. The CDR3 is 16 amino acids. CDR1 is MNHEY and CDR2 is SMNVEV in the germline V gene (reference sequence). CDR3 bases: TGTGCCAGCAGTCCCCGAGTTAGCGGGGCTTACAATGAGCAGTTCTTC. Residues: CASSPRVSGAYNEQFF.

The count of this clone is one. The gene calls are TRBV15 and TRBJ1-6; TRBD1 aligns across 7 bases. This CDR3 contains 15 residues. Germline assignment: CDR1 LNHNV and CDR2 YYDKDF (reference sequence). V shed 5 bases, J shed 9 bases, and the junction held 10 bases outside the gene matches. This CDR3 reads CATSRGQASFSPLHF. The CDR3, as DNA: TGTGCCACCAGCCGAGGACAGGCCAGTTTTTCACCCCTCCACTTT.

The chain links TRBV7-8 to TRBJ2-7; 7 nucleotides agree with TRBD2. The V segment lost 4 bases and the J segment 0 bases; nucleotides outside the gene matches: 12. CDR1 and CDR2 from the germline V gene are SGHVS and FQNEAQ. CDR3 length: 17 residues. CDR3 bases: TGTGCCAGCAGCTCCCTCCCCGGGACTACTAGCTCCTACGAGCAGTACTTC. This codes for CASSSLPGTTSSYEQYF.

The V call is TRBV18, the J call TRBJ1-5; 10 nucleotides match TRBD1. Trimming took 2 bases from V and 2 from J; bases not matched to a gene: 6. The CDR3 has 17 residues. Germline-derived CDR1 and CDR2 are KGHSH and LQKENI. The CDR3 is CASSPGTGVSGNQPQHF. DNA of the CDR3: TGTGCCAGCTCACCAGGGACAGGGGTTTCGGGCAATCAGCCCCAGCATTTT.

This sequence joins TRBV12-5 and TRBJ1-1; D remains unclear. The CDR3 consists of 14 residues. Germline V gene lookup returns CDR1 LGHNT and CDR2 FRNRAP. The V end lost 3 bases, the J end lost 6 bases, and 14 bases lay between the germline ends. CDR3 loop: CASGFAGPSAEAFF. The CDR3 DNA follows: TGTGCTAGTGGTTTCGCCGGTCCGAGCGCTGAAGCTTTCTTT.

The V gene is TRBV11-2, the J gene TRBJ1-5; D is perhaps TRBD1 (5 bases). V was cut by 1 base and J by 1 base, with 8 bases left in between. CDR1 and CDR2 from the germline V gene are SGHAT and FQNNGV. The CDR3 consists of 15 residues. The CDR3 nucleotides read TGTGCCAGCAGCTTAGCAGCAGGGAGCAATCAGCCCCAGCATTTT. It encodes CASSLAAGSNQPQHF.